What follows are 15 T cell receptor beta chains derived from one specimen sequenced in a study of OX40 agonist ivuxolimab in advanced cancers. Sequencing used immunoSEQ multiplex PCR; TCRdb keeps in-frame clones, though not all of them. This table holds 30,000 to 35,000 clones, roughly nine tenths found once. This material consisted of CD4+ or CD8+ T cells sorted from blood, taken in a trial of the OX40 agonist ivuxolimab. These receptors came from an adult with an advanced solid tumor such as melanoma, head and neck, liver or kidney cancer.

CDR3 sequence reads: CASSLDARTNYGYTF. CDR3 in DNA: TGTGCCAGCAGCTTAGACGCGCGGACAAACTATGGCTACACCTTC. The rearrangement joins TRBV13 to TRBJ1-2; weak D call: TRBD1 (5 bases). CDR3 size: 15 residues. V lost 1 base to trimming and J lost 2 bases, with 11 bases between them. The germline V gene encodes CDR1 PRHDT and CDR2 FYEKMQ (reference sequence).

This clone was picked up one time. This sequence joins TRBV5-4 and TRBJ1-2, with unresolved D. The germline gives CDR1 SGHNT, CDR2 YYREEE (reference sequence). Deletions cut 0 bases from V and 6 bases from J, with 18 bases between. The CDR3 spans 16 residues. In DNA, the CDR3 is TGTGCCAGCAGCTTGGCTCGGCAGGAGCTACTAAATGGCTACACCTTC. It translates to CASSLARQELLNGYTF.

The chain is built from TRBV5-6 and TRBJ2-2, with D uncertain. V was clipped by 6 bases and J by 0 bases, with 6 bases between them. Per the germline V gene, CDR1 is SGHDT and CDR2 is YYEEEE. This CDR3 comprises 13 residues. CDR3 sequence: CASMAANTGELFF. DNA for the CDR3: TGTGCCAGCATGGCCGCGAACACCGGGGAGCTGTTTTTT. The full variable domain, rest sourced from reference TRBV5-6 and TRBJ2-2, is DAGVTQSPTHLIKTRGQQVTLRCSPKSGHDTVSWYQQALGQGPQFIFQYYEEEERQRGNFPDRFSGHQFPNYSSELNVNALLLGDSALYLCASMAANTGELFFGEGSRLTVL.

V is TRBV5-1 and J is TRBJ1-2; no reliable D call. Trimming took 7 bases from V and 3 from J, leaving 16 bases between them. The CDR3 has 14 amino acids. Germline values: CDR1 SGHRS, CDR2 YFSETQ. CDR3: CASRKPGNDYGYTF. CDR3 DNA sequence: TGCGCCAGCCGAAAGCCCGGGAACGACTATGGCTACACCTTC.

The CDR3 protein is CASSFGTGGEGYTF. In nucleotides, the CDR3 is TGTGCCAGCAGTTTCGGGACAGGGGGAGAGGGCTACACCTTC. V and J are TRBV28 and TRBJ1-2; TRBD1 matches 11 bases. Germline V gene sequence: CDR1 MDHEN, CDR2 SYDVKM. V trimming: 3 bases; J trimming: 8 bases; junction bases outside the gene matches: 5. This CDR3 has 14 residues.

The chain recombines TRBV27 with TRBJ2-7, with no clear D. With 3 bases removed from V and 2 bases from J, the gap between germline ends came to 14 bases. This CDR3 has 15 residues. Germline lookup yields CDR1 MNHEY and CDR2 SMNVEV (reference sequence). The CDR3 here is CASSFGFARTYEQYF. Written as DNA, the CDR3 is TGTGCCAGCAGTTTTGGGTTTGCTAGAACCTACGAGCAGTACTTC.

The chain carries TRBV6-1 and TRBJ2-7; possibly TRBD1 for D (6 bases). V was pared by 2 bases and J by 3 bases, with 11 bases between. CDR3 length: 14 amino acids. CDR1 MNHNS and CDR2 SASEGT come from the germline V gene. The CDR3 DNA follows: TGTGCCAGCAGTGAATGGGACACCGACTACGAGCAGTACTTC. Its protein is CASSEWDTDYEQYF.

The V gene is TRBV5-1, the J gene TRBJ2-7; 8 positions match TRBD2. V shed 4 bases, J shed 5 bases, and the junction held 11 bases outside the gene matches. CDR1 SGHRS and CDR2 YFSETQ come from the germline V gene. CDR3 length: 15 amino acids. The CDR3 loop is CASSPGLGMVHEQYF. In DNA form, the CDR3 reads TGCGCCAGCAGCCCGGGACTAGGGATGGTCCACGAGCAGTACTTC.

This sequence joins TRBV28 and TRBJ2-3; D unresolved. This CDR3 contains 17 residues. The germline V and J ends were trimmed by 2 bases and 2 bases, with 17 bases remaining between them. Germline values: CDR1 MDHEN, CDR2 SYDVKM. As DNA, the CDR3 is TGTGCCAGCAGTTTACCAAGTTGGACCCGGGCCACAGATACGCAGTATTTT. This encodes CASSLPSWTRATDTQYF.

The chain employs TRBV6-1 and TRBJ2-7; TRBD1 matches 11 bases. This CDR3 is 14 amino acids long. Germline V lookup: CDR1 MNHNS, CDR2 SASEGT. V lost 5 bases, J lost 5 bases, and 5 bases stayed unmatched. The CDR3 reads CASSSGQGAHEQYF. The CDR3 coding sequence is TGTGCCAGCAGTTCTGGACAGGGGGCGCACGAGCAGTACTTC.

The rearrangement links TRBV29-1 to TRBJ1-5; D is undetermined. Germline lookup yields CDR1 SQVTM and CDR2 ANQGSEA. The V and J ends lost 4 bases and 3 bases respectively, with 10 bases between them. This CDR3 is 13 amino acids long. The CDR3, as DNA: TGCAGCGTTGGCCCCGGGTACAATCAGCCCCAGCATTTT. It encodes CSVGPGYNQPQHF.

A few counts support this clone. This chain joins TRBV2 and TRBJ1-1; D remains unclear. This CDR3 has 12 residues. The V gene lost 5 bases and the J gene lost 0 bases, with 4 bases spanning the gap. Germline loops: CDR1 SNHLY, CDR2 FYNNEI. As DNA, the CDR3 is TGTGCCAGCAGTTCAGTGAACACTGAAGCTTTCTTT. It yields the protein CASSSVNTEAFF. Variable domain in full (rest from reference TRBV2 and TRBJ1-1): EPEVTQTPSHQVTQMGQEVILRCVPISNHLYFYWYRQILGQKVEFLVSFYNNEISEKSEIFDDQFSVERPDGSNFTLKIRSTKLEDSAMYFCASSSVNTEAFFGQGTRLTVV.

The V gene is TRBV28, the J gene TRBJ2-3; D unresolved. V dropped 7 bases and J dropped 1 base, with 9 bases sitting between them. Germline V CDR1 and CDR2: MDHEN, SYDVKM. This CDR3 spans 13 amino acids. CDR3 sequence: CASTLGGTDTQYF. CDR3 nucleotides: TGTGCCAGCACCCTCGGTGGCACAGATACGCAGTATTTT.

This clone is deemed large. V gene TRBV5-1 combines with J gene TRBJ2-7; no reliable D call. Trimming removed 3 bases from V and 1 base from J, with 11 bases in between. This CDR3 comprises 14 residues. CDR1 and CDR2 from the germline V gene are SGHRS and YFSETQ. The CDR3 loop reads CASSYFSGSYEQYF. The CDR3 DNA follows: TGCGCCAGCAGCTACTTCTCAGGATCCTACGAGCAGTACTTC.

The chain couples TRBV28 to TRBJ2-7; tentatively, D is TRBD1 (7 bases). CDR1 is MDHEN and CDR2 is SYDVKM in the germline V gene. V lost 5 bases and J lost 6, with 20 bases in between. This CDR3 has 15 amino acids. CDR3 nucleotides: TGTGCCAGCAGTGTACGACAGGGAGGAATCTTCGAGCAGTACTTC. Translated: CASSVRQGGIFEQYF.